This record concerns one T cell receptor (beta chain) sequence. Its antigen is currently unknown. The CDR3 end falls 3 residues outside the read, so it is completed with the germline J gene. This sample was taken from a study of Tregs in tolerant kidney transplant recipients. Germline assignment: CDR1 SEHNR and CDR2 FQNEAQ (reference sequence). The ends lost 3 bases at V and 6 bases at J; junction bases unmatched: 7. The CDR3 consists of 14 residues. The protocol was immunoSEQ multiplex PCR, while the TCRdb copy is restricted to in-frame clones and leaves out a portion. The sample includes roughly 30,000 clones. Study-level findings and limits: Activated donor B cell expansion appeared to reveal the most relevant donor-specific TCRbeta repertoire.

The receptor was isolated from a human donor who received a combined kidney and bone marrow transplant. The material was CD8+ T cells from blood, obtained before the transplant. V gene TRBV7-9 combines with J gene TRBJ2-7, with TRBD2 matching over 8 bases. CDR3 bases read: TGTGCCAGCAGCTTCACAGCGGGAGACGGCGAG. This translates into CASSFTAGDGE. The entire CDR3 sequence reads CASSFTAGDGEQYF.